This T cell receptor beta chain was found in a study of cytomegalovirus exposure and HLA in healthy donors. Study observations and caveats: There were reportedly fewer N-insertions in an Asian-associated ancestry cluster than the roughly 670-donor mean, in a later analysis.

PCR used 60 Vbeta primers and 13 Jbeta primers. The assay was immunoSEQ multiplex PCR, and TCRdb's table has in-frame clones only and misses some. The sample lists roughly 100,000 clones; about 80% were seen once. The V gene end was trimmed by 4 bases and the J gene end by 3 bases; junction bases not matched to a gene: 28. CDR1 SGHTA and CDR2 FQGTGA come from the germline V gene. The CDR3 has 22 residues. This clone was recorded only once. As yet, its antigen is unknown. The receptor was isolated from a female donor in good health and CMV-seropositive. The rearrangement uses TRBV7-3 and TRBJ1-2; 8 nucleotides agree with TRBD1. Sequencing was carried out using PBMCs. The DNA for the CDR3 is TGTGCCAGCAGCTCTCGGCCTGACAGGGGAAAAGAACCGCAGTTCCTACACTATGGCTACACCTTC. Translation gives CASSSRPDRGKEPQFLHYGYTF.